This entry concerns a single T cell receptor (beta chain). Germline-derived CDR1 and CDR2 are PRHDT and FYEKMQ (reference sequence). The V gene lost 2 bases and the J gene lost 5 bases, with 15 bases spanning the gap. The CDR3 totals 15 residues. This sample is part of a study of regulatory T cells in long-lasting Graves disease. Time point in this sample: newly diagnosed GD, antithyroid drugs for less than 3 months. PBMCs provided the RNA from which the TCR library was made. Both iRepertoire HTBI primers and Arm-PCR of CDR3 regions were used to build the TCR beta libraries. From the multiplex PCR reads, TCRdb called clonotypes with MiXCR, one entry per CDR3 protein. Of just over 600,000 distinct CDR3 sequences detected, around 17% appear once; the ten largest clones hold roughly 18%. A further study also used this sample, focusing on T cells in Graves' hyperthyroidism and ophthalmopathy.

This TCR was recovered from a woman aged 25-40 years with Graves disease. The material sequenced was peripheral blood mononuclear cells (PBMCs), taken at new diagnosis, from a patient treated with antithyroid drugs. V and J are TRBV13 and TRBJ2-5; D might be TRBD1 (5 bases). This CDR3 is CASSLYKGVGETQYF. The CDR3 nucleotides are TGTGCCAGCAGCTTATATAAAGGGGTTGGGGAGACCCAGTACTTC.